The TCR beta chain described here comes from a study of T cells after posttransplantation cyclophosphamide. Study findings and constraints: Tissue-infiltrating T cells from skin or gut overlapped little with blood T cells. TRB clonality was highly associated with recipient CMV seropositivity and reactivation. Later post-transplant blood repertoires were often dominated by donor CD8+ memory clones.

The J segment lost 3 bases and the V segment lost 7 bases, leaving 8 bases of the junction unmatched. The germline CDR1 and CDR2 sequences are MNHNS and SASEGT. This CDR3 has 14 residues. About this clone: The target antigen is unknown.

The repertoire was sequenced with immunoSEQ multiplex PCR; TCRdb's copy has only in-frame clones and lacks some. This table holds 66,000 or so clones, just over 90% found once. The related graft donor's blood sample was taken on the day of bone marrow donation. The specimen was PBMCs. The chain links TRBV6-1 to TRBJ1-1, with 7 bases that match TRBD1. The receptor was isolated from a woman between 25 and 40 years old in good health and a related stem cell transplant donor. CDR3 loop: CASTRGQGDTEAFF. The CDR3 DNA follows: TGTGCCAGCACGCGTGGGCAGGGGGACACTGAAGCTTTCTTT.